This section outlines one T cell receptor beta chain sequence together with its context. What it binds is not known. The record originates from a study of beta chain features in type 1 diabetes. The overall study: Sorted cells examined across all samples numbered 95 million to 120 million.

Germline CDR1 SGDLS, CDR2 YYNGEE. V lost 4 bases to trimming and J lost 10 bases, with 12 bases between them. The CDR3 runs 12 residues. Expressed TCRB transcripts were sequenced, since all the RNA that had been isolated was reverse transcribed. Measured with immunoSEQ multiplex PCR; TCRdb has only the in-frame clones, and not every one. The table has under 950,000 clones, roughly a sixth seen once. Findings and caveats of the study: Across patients, naive, central memory and Treg TCRB repertoires exhibited apparently greater similarity than was observed across healthy donors.

This TCR came from a woman aged 18-29 years in good health. The chain couples TRBV9 to TRBJ2-1, with unresolved D. Sequenced input: naive CD4+ T cells from blood. CDR3 amino acids: CASSPGVGEQFF. The DNA for the CDR3 is TGTGCCAGCAGCCCAGGCGTGGGAGAGCAGTTCTTC.